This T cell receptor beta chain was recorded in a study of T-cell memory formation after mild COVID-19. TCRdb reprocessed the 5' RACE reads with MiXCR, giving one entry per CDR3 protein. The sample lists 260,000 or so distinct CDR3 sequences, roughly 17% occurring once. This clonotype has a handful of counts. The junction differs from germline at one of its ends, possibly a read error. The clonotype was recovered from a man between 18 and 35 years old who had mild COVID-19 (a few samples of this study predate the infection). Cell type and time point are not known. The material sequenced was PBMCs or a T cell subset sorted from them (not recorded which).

The CDR3 loop reads CDSSLAWSGTYSNTEAFF. DNA for the CDR3: TGTGACAGCAGCTTAGCATGGTCGGGGACCTACTCGAACACTGAAGCTTTCTTT. V is TRBV7-2 and J is TRBJ1-1, with a weak D call TRBD1 (5 bases). From germline, CDR1 is SGHTA and CDR2 FQGNSA. CDR3 length: 18 residues.